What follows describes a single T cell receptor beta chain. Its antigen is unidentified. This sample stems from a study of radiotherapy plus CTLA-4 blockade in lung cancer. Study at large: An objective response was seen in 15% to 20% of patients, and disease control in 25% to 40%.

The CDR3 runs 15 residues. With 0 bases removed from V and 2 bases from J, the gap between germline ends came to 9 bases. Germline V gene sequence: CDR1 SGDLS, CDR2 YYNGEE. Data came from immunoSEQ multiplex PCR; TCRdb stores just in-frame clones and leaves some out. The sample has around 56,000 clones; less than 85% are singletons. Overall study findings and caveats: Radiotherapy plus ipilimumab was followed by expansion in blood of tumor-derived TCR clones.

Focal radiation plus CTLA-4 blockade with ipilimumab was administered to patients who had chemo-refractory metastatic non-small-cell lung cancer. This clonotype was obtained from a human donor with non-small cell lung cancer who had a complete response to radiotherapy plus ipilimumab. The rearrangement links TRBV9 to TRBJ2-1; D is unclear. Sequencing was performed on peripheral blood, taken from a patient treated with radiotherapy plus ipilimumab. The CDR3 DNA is TGTGCCAGCAGCGTAGAAGGCAGGACCTACAATGAGCAGTTCTTC. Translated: CASSVEGRTYNEQFF.